The TCR beta chain described here comes from a study of beta chain features in type 1 diabetes. Whole-study results and caveats: PCR could preferentially amplify shorter templates, alike in patients and controls. Highly expressing activated T cells could be over-counted with a cDNA template. Moderate but significant shortening of TCRB CDR3s was recorded in all four CD4+ subsets from Type 1 diabetes patients.

Cell sorting via CD45RO/CCR7/CD25/CD127/CD95/CD27 was performed to obtain CD4+ naive, central memory, regulatory and stem cell-like memory cells. The CDR3 consists of 14 residues. CDR1 is LNHDA, CDR2 SQIVND, per germline (reference sequence). Trimming removed 10 bases from V and 9 bases from J; junction bases left unmatched: 13. The isolated RNA, all of it, was reverse transcribed, so expressed TCRB transcripts were what got sequenced. Measured with immunoSEQ multiplex PCR; TCRdb has only the in-frame clones, and not every one. The repertoire holds fewer than 550,000 clones, with over 9.5% as singletons. A word on this clone: Its antigen is unidentified.

The TCR originated in a woman between 18 and 29 years old in good health. Sample: naive CD4+ T cells from blood. The chain combines TRBV19 with TRBJ1-5; TRBD1 aligns across 9 bases. CDR3 coding DNA: TGTGCCACCTCCGGGACAGGGACTGCGTTGCCCCAGCATTTT. This gives the protein CATSGTGTALPQHF.